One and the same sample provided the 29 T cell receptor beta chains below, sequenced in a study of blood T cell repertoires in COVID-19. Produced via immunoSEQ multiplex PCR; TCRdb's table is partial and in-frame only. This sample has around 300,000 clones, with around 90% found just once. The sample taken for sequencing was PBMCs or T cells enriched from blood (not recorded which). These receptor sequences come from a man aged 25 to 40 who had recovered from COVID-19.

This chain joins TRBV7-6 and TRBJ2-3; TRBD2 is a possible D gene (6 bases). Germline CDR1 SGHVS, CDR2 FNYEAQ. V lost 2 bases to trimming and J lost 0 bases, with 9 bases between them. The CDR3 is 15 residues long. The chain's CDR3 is CASSLMGGSTDTQYF. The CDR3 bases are TGTGCCAGCAGCTTAATGGGGGGAAGCACAGATACGCAGTATTTT.

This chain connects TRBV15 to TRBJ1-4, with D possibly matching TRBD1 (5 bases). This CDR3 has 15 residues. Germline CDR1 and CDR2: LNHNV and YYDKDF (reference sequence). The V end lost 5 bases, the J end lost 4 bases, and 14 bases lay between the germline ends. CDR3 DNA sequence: TGTGCCACCAGCCCCACGGGGGGGTTTAATGAAAAACTGTTTTTT. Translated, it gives CATSPTGGFNEKLFF.

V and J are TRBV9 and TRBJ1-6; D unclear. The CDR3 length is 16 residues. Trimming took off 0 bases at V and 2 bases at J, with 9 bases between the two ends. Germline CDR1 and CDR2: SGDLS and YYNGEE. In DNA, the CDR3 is TGTGCCAGCAGCGTAGGATGGAGCACCTATAATTCACCCCTCCACTTT. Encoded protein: CASSVGWSTYNSPLHF. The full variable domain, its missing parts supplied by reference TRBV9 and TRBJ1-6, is DSGVTQTPKHLITATGQRVTLRCSPRSGDLSVYWYQQSLDQGLQFLIQYYNGEERAKGNILERFSAQQFPDLHSELNLSSLELGDSALYFCASSVGWSTYNSPLHFGNGTRLTVT.

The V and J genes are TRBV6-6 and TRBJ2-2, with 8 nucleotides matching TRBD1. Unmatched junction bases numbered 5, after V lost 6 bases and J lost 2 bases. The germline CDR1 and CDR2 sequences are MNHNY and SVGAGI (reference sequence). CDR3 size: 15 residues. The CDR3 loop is CASSQTGVNTGELFF. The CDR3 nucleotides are TGTGCCAGCAGCCAGACAGGGGTTAACACCGGGGAGCTGTTTTTT.

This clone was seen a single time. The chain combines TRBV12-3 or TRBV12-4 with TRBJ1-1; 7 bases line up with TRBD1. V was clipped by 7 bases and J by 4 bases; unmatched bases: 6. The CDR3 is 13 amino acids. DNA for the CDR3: TGTGCCAGCACCGTAGGGACAGCCACTGAAGCTTTCTTT. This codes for CASTVGTATEAFF.

The CDR3 here is CASNTPGAGSRKTQYF. The CDR3 DNA reads as TGTGCCAGCAATACGCCTGGGGCAGGGTCAAGGAAGACCCAGTACTTC. The V gene is TRBV11-2, the J gene TRBJ2-5, with D tentatively TRBD1 (5 bases). Germline V gene sequence: CDR1 SGHAT, CDR2 FQNNGV. The CDR3 totals 16 residues. V lost 7 bases and J 6 bases, leaving 24 bases between the germline ends.

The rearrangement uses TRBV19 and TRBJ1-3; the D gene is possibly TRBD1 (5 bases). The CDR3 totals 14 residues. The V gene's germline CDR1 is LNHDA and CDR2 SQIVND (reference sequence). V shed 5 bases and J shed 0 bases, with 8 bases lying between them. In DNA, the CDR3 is TGTGCCAGTAGTTTCGGGGGCTCTGGAAACACCATATATTTT. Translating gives CASSFGGSGNTIYF.

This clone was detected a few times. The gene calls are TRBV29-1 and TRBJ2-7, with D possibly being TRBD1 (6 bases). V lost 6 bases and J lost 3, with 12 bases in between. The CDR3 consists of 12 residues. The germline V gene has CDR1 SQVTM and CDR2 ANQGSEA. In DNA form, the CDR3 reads TGCAGCGTCCGACAGGAGATCTACGAGCAGTACTTC. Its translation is CSVRQEIYEQYF.

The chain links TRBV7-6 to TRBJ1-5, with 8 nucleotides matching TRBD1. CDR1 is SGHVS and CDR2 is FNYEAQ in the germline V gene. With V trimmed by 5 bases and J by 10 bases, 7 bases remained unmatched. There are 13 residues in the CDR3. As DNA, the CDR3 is TGTGCCAGCAGCCGGACAGGGTTGGCCCCCCAGCATTTT. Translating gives CASSRTGLAPQHF.

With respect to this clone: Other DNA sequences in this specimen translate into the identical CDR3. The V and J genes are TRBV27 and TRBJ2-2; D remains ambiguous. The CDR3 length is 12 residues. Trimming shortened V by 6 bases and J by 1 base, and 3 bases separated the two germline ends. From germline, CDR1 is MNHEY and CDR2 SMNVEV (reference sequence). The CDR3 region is CASSLNTGELFF. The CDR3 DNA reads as TGTGCCAGCAGCCTGAACACCGGGGAGCTGTTTTTT.

The CDR3 DNA reads TGTGCCAGCAGTCGGGACAACTCTGGGGCCAACGTCCTGACTTTC. Its translation: CASSRDNSGANVLTF. This chain joins TRBV5-4 and TRBJ2-6; the D gene is possibly TRBD1 (6 bases). Trimming removed 5 bases from V and 0 bases from J, with 9 bases in between. The V gene's germline CDR1 is SGHNT and CDR2 YYREEE (reference sequence). The CDR3 runs to 15 residues.

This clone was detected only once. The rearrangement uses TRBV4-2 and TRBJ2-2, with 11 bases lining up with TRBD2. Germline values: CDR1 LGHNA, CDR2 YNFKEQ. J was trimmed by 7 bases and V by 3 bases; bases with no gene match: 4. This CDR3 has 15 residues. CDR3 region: CASSHSGGAFGELFF. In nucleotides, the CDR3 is TGTGCCAGCAGCCATAGCGGGGGGGCCTTCGGGGAGCTGTTTTTT.

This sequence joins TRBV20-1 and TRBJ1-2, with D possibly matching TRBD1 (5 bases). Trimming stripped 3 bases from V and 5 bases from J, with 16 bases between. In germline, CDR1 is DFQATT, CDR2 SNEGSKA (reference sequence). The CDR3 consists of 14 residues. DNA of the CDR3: TGCAGTGCTAGTTTGAGACAGTCGGCGTATGGCTACACCTTC. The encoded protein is CSASLRQSAYGYTF.

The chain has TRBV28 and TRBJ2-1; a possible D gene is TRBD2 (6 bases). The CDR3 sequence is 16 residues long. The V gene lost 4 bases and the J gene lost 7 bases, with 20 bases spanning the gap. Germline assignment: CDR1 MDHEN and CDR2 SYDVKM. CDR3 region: CASSSAGLRGVNEQFF. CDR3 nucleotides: TGTGCCAGCAGTTCCGCCGGATTGCGGGGCGTAAATGAGCAGTTCTTC.

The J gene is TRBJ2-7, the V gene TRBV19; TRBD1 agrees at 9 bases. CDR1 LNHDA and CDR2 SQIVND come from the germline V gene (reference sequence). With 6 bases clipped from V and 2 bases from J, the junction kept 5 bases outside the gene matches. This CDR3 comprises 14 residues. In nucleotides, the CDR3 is TGTGCCAGTAGCCCCGGGACAGGGCCCTACGAGCAGTACTTC. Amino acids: CASSPGTGPYEQYF.

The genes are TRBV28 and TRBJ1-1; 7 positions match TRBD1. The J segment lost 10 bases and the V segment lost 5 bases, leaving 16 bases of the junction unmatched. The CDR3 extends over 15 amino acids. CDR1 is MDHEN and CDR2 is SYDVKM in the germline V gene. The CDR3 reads CASSTRDSALARAFF. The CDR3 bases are TGTGCCAGCAGTACGCGGGACAGTGCGCTCGCGAGAGCTTTCTTT. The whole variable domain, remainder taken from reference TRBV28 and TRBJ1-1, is DVKVTQSSRYLVKRTGEKVFLECVQDMDHENMFWYRQDPGLGLRLIYFSYDVKMKEKGDIPEGYSVSREKKERFSLILESASTNQTSMYLCASSTRDSALARAFFGQGTRLTVV.

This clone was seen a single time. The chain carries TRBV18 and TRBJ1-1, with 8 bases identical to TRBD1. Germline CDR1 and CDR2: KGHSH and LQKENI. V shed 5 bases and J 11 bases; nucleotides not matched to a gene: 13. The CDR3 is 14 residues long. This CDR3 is CASSAYQGAPGAFF. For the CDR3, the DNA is TGTGCCAGCTCAGCGTATCAGGGGGCGCCGGGGGCTTTCTTT.

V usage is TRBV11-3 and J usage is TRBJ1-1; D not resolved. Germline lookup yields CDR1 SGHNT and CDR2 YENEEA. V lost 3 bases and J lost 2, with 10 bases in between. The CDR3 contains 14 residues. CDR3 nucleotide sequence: TGTGCCAGCAGCTTGGGGAGAGCCAACACTGAAGCTTTCTTT. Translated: CASSLGRANTEAFF.

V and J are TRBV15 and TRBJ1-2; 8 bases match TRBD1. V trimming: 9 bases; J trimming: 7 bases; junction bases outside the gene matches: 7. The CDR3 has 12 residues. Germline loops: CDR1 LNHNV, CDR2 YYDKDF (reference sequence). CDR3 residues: CATAGRGLGYTF. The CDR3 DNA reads TGTGCCACGGCGGGCAGGGGGCTTGGCTACACCTTC.

DNA for the CDR3: TGCGCCAGCAGCTCCCTCGGGGAAAAACTGTTTTTT. This codes for CASSSLGEKLFF. The chain has TRBV5-1 and TRBJ1-4; D is ambiguous. V gave up 3 bases and J gave up 8 bases, with 8 bases separating them. Germline loops: CDR1 SGHRS, CDR2 YFSETQ. CDR3 length: 12 amino acids.

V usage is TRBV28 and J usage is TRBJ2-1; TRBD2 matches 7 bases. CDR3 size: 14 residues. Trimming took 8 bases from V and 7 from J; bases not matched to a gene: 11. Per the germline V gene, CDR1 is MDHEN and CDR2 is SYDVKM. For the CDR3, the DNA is TGTGCCAGCCCCCCTAGCGGTCAGGTGAATGAGCAGTTCTTC. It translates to CASPPSGQVNEQFF.

CDR3: CASSLATRQGINEQYF. Written as DNA, the CDR3 is TGCGCCAGCAGCTTGGCAACGAGACAGGGGATAAACGAGCAGTACTTC. This chain links TRBV5-1 with TRBJ2-7; 8 nucleotides match TRBD1. In germline, CDR1 is SGHRS, CDR2 YFSETQ. The trim removed 0 bases at V and 5 bases at J, leaving 10 bases unmatched. CDR3 length equals 16 residues.

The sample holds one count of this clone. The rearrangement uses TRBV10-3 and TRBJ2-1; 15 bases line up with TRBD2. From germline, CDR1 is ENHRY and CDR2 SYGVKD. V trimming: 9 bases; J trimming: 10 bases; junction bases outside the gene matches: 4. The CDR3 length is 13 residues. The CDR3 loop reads CAIGLAGGPEQFF. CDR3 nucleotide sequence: TGTGCCATTGGACTAGCGGGGGGGCCGGAGCAGTTCTTC.

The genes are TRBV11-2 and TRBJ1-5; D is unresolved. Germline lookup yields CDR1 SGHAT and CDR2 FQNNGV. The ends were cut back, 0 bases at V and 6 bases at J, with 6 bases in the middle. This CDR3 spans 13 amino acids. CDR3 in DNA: TGTGCCAGCAGCTTAGAGTCCGTTCAGCCCCAGCATTTT. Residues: CASSLESVQPQHF.

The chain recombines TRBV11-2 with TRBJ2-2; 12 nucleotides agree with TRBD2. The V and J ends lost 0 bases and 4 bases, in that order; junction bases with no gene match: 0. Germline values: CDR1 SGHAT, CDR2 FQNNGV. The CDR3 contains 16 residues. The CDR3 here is CASSLELAGGTGELFF. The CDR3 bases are TGTGCCAGCAGCTTAGAACTAGCGGGGGGCACCGGGGAGCTGTTTTTT.

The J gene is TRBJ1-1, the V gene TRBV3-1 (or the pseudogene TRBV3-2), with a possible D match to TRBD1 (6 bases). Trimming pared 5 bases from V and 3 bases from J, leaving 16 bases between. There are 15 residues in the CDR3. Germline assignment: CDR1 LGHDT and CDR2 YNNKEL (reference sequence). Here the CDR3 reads CASSYSLGGDTEAFF. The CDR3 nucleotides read TGTGCCAGCAGCTACAGCTTAGGGGGGGACACTGAAGCTTTCTTT.

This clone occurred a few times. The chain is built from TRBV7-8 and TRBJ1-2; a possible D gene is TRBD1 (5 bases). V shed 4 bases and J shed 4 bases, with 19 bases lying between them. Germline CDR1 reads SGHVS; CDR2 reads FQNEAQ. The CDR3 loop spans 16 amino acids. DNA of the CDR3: TGTGCCAGCAGCTCCAGACTGTGGGGCGCAAGCTATGGCTACACCTTC. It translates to CASSSRLWGASYGYTF.

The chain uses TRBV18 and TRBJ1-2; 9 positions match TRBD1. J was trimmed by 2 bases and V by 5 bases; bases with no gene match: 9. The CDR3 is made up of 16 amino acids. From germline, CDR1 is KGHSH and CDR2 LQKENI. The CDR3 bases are TGTGCCAGCTCATCGGGACAGGGAGTAGGGAACTATGGCTACACCTTC. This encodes CASSSGQGVGNYGYTF.

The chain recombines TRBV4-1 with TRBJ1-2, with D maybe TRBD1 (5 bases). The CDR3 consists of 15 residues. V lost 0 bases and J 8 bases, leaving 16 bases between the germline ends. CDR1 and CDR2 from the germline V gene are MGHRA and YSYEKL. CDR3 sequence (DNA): TGCGCCAGCAGCCAAGATTACCGACAGTCAAGGGGCTACACCTTC. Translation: CASSQDYRQSRGYTF.